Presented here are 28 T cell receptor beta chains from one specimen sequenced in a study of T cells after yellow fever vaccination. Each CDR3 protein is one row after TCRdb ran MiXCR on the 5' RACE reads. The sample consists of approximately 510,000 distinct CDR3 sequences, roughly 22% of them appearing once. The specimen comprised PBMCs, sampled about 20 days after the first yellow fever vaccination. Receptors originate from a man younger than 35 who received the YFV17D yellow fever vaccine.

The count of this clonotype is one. This chain's CDR3 is CASSYYPSTDTQYF. In DNA form, the CDR3 reads TGTGCCAGCAGCTATTATCCTAGCACAGATACGCAGTATTTT. The rearrangement links TRBV7-3 to TRBJ2-3; no definite D call. Germline loops: CDR1 SGHTA, CDR2 FQGTGA. The ends were cut back, 4 bases at V and 0 bases at J, with 8 bases in the middle. This CDR3 has 14 residues.

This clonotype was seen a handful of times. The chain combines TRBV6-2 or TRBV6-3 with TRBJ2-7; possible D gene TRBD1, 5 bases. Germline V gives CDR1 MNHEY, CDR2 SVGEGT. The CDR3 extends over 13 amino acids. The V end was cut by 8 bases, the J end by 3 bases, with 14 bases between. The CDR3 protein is CASSWGSYYEQYV. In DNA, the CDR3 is TGTGCCAGCTCCTGGGGCAGTTACTACGAGCAGTACGTC.

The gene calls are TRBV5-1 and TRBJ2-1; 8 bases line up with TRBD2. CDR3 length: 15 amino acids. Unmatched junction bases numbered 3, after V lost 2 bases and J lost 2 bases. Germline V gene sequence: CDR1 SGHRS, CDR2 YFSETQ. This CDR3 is CASSLAGEPYNEQFF. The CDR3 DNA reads TGCGCCAGCAGCTTAGCGGGGGAGCCCTACAATGAGCAGTTCTTC.

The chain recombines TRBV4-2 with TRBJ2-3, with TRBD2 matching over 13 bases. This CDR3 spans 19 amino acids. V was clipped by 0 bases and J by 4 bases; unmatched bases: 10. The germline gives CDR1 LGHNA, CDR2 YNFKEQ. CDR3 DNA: TGTGCCAGCAGCCAAGAAGGGACTAGCGGGGCCCACACTCCAGATACGCAGTATTTT. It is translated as CASSQEGTSGAHTPDTQYF.

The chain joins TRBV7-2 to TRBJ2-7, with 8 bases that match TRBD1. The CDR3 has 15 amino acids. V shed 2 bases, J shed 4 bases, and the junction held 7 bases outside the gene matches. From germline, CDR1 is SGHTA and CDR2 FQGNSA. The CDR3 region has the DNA TGTGCCAGCAGCTTATATGGACAGGGACGTTACGAGCAGTACTTC. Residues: CASSLYGQGRYEQYF.

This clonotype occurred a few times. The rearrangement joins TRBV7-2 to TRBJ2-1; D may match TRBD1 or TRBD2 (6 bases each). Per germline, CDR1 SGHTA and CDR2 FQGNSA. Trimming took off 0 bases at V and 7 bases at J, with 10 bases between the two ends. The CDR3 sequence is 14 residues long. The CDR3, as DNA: TGTGCCAGCAGCTTAGCCGGGGGCCTGAATGAGCAGTTCTTC. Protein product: CASSLAGGLNEQFF.

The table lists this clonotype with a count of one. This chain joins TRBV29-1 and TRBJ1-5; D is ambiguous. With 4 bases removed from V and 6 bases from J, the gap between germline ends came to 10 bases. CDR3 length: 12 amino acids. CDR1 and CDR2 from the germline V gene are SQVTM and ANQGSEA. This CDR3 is CSVADWGQPQHF. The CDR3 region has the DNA TGCAGCGTTGCAGACTGGGGTCAGCCCCAGCATTTT.

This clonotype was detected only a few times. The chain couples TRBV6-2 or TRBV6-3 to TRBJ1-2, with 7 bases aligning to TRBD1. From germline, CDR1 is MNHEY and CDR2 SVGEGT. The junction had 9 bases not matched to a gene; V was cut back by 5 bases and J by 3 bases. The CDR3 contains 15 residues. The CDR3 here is CASSRHRTGDYGYTF. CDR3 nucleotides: TGTGCCAGCAGTCGCCACCGTACAGGGGACTATGGCTACACCTTC.

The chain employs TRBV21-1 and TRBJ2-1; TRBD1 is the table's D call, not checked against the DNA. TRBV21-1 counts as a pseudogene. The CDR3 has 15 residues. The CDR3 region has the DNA TGTGCCAGCAGCAAAGGGCCGCAGGGCTACAATGAGCAGTTCTTC. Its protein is CASSKGPQGYNEQFF.

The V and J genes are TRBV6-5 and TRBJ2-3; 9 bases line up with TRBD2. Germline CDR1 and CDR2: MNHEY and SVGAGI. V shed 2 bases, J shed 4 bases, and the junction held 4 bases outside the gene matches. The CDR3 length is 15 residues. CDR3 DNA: TGTGCCAGCAGTTACCAGGCTAGCGGGGCAGATACGCAGTATTTT. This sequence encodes CASSYQASGADTQYF.

The CDR3 region is CATSEPRTSGETDTQYF. The CDR3 DNA reads TGTGCCACCAGTGAACCACGGACTAGCGGGGAGACAGATACGCAGTATTTT. This rearrangement joins TRBV24-1 to TRBJ2-3; 12 positions agree with TRBD2. Germline V CDR1 and CDR2: KGHDR, SFDVKD. V was pared by 4 bases and J by 3 bases, with 7 bases of the junction left unmatched. The CDR3 is 17 amino acids.

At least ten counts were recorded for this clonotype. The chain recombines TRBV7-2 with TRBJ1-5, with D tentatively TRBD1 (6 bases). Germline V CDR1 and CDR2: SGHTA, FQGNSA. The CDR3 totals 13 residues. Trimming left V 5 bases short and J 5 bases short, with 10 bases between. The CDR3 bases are TGTGCCAGCAGCGGGGGCAGGGATCAGCCCCAGCATTTT. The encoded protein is CASSGGRDQPQHF.

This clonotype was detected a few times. The CDR3 bases are TGTGCCAGCAGCTTAGATGCCCTCCTACCGGGACTAGCGTATGAGCAGTTCTTC. It is translated as CASSLDALLPGLAYEQFF. This chain joins TRBV11-2 and TRBJ2-1; 10 bases align to TRBD2. The length of the CDR3 is 18 residues. CDR1 and CDR2 from the germline V gene are SGHAT and FQNNGV. V lost 0 bases, J lost 8 bases, and 13 bases stayed unmatched.

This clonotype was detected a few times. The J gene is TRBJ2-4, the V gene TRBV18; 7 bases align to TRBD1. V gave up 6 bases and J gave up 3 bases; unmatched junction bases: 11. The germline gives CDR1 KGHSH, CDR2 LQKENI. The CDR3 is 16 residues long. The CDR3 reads CASSPLGQPFKNIQYF. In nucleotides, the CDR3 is TGTGCCAGCTCTCCGCTGGGACAGCCTTTCAAAAACATTCAGTACTTC. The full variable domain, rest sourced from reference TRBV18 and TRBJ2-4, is NAGVMQNPRHLVRRRGQEARLRCSPMKGHSHVYWYRQLPEEGLKFMVYLQKENIIDESGMPKERFSAEFPKEGPSILRIQQVVRGDSAAYFCASSPLGQPFKNIQYFGAGTRLSVL.

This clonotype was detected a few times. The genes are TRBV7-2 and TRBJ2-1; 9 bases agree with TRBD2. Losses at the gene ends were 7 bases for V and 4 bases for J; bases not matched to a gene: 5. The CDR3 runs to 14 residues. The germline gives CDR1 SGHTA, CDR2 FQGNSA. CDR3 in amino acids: CASKGGGAYNEQFF. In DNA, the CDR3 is TGTGCCAGCAAGGGCGGGGGGGCATACAATGAGCAGTTCTTC.

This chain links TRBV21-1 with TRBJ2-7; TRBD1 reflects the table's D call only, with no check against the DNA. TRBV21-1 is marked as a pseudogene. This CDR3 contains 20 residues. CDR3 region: CASSKDRGGLTSRNSYEQYV. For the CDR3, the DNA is TGTGCCAGCAGCAAAGATCGGGGCGGACTGACCTCTCGTAACTCCTACGAGCAGTACGTC.

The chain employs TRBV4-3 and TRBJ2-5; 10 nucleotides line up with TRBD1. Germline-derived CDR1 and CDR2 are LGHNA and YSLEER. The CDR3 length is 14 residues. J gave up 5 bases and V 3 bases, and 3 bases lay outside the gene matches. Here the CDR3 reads CASSQDRGIETQYF. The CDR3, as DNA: TGCGCCAGCAGCCAGGACAGGGGGATCGAGACCCAGTACTTC.

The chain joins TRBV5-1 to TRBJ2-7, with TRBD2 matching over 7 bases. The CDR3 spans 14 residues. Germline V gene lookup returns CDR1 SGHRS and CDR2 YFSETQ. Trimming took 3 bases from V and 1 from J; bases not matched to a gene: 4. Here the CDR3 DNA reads TGCGCCAGCAGCTCAGGACTAGATTCCTACGAGCAGTACTTC. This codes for CASSSGLDSYEQYF.

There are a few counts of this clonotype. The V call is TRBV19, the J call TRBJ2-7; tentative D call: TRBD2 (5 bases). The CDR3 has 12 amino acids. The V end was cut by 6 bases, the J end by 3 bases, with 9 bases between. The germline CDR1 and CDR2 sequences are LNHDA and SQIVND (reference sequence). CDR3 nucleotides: TGTGCCAGTAGGGCGGGCGGCTACGAGCAGTACTTC. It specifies CASRAGGYEQYF.

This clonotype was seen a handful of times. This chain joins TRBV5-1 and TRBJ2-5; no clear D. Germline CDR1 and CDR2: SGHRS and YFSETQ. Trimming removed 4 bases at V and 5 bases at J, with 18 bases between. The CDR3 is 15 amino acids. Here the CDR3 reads CASSQTPAIGETQYF. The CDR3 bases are TGCGCCAGCAGCCAGACACCGGCTATCGGGGAGACCCAGTACTTC. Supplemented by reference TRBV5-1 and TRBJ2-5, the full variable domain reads KAGVTQTPRYLIKTRGQQVTLSCSPISGHRSVSWYQQTPGQGLQFLFEYFSETQRNKGNFPGRFSGRQFSNSRSEMNVSTLELGDSALYLCASSQTPAIGETQYFGPGTRLLVL.

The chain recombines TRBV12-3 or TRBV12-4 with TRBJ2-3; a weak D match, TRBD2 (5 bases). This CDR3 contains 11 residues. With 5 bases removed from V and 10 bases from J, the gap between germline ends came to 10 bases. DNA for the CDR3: TGTGCCAGCAGTCTTTGGGGAGCGCAGTATTTT. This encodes CASSLWGAQYF.

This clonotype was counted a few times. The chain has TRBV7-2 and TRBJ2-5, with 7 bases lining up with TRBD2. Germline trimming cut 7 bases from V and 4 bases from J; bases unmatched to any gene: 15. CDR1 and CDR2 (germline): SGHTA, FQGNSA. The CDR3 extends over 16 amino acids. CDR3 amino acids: CASTGLAVNEGETQYF. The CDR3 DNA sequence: TGTGCCAGCACCGGGCTAGCGGTTAATGAGGGAGAGACCCAGTACTTC.

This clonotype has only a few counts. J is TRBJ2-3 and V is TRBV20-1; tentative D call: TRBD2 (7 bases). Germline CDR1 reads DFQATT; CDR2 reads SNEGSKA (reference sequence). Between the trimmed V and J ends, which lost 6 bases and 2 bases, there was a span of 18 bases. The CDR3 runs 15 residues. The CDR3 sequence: CSAPRGAHPTDTQYF. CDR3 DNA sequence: TGCAGTGCGCCTCGGGGGGCTCACCCCACAGATACGCAGTATTTT.

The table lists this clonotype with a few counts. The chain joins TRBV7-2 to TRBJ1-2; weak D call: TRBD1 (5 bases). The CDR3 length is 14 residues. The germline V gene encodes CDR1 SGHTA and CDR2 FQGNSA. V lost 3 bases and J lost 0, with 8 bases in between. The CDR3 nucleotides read TGTGCCAGCAGCTTGGTAGGGGCTAACTATGGCTACACCTTC. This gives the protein CASSLVGANYGYTF.

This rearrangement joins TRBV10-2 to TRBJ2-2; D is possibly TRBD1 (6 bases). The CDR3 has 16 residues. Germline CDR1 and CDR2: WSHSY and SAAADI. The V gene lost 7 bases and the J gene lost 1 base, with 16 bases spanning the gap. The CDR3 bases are TGCGCCAGCAAGTGGGTAACAGGGAAGAACACCGGGGAGCTGTTTTTT. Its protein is CASKWVTGKNTGELFF.

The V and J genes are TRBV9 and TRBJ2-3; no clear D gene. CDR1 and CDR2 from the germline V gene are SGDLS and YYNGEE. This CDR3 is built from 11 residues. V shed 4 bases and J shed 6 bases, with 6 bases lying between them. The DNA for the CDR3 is TGTGCCAGCAGCTCCGTCGATACGCAGTATTTT. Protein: CASSSVDTQYF.

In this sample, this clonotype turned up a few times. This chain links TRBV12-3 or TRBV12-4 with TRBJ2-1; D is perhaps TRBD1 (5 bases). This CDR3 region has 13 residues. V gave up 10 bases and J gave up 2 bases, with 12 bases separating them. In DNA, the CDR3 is TGTGCCACCACCCAGGGCACCTACAATGAGCAGTTCTTC. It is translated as CATTQGTYNEQFF.

Written as DNA, the CDR3 is TGTGCCAGCAGTGCCCAAGCGGGGGGGCACAATGAGCAGTTCTTC. This translates into CASSAQAGGHNEQFF. The chain employs TRBV2 and TRBJ2-1; TRBD2 agrees at 10 bases. Trimming cost V 4 bases and J 5 bases; bases outside gene matches: 5. Germline CDR1 is SNHLY and CDR2 is FYNNEI. The CDR3 is 15 amino acids.